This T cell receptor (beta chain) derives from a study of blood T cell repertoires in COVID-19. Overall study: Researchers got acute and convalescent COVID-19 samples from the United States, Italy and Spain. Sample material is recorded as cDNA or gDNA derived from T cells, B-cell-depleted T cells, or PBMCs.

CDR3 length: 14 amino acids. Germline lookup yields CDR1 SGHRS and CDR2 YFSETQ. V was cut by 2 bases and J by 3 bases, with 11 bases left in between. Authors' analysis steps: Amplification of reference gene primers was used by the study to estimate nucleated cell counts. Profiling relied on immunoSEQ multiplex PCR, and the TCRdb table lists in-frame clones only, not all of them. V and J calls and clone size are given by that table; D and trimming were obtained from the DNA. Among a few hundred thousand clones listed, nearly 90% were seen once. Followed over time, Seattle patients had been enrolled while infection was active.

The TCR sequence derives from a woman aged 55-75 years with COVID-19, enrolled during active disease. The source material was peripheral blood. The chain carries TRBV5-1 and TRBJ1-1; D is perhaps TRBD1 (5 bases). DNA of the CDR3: TGCGCCAGCAGCTTTCAGGGTGGGGACACTGAAGCTTTCTTT. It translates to CASSFQGGDTEAFF.